This TCR beta chain was sequenced in a study of regulatory T cells in long-lasting Graves disease. Study-wide background: Newly diagnosed Graves' patients had taken antithyroid drugs under 3 months.

Investigators prepared the TCR beta libraries by applying iRepertoire HTBI primers and Arm-PCR of CDR3 regions. TCRdb fed the multiplex PCR reads into MiXCR, producing one record per CDR3 protein. The table shows around 480,000 distinct CDR3 sequences, with about a sixth occurring only once. This clonotype was seen repeatedly, ten times or more. Time point of the sample: newly diagnosed GD, antithyroid drugs for less than 3 months. The TCR library was made from RNA that had been extracted from PBMCs in TRIzol. Tubes containing EDTA received around 9.5 milliliters of drawn peripheral blood. Trimming left V 8 bases short and J 0 bases short, with 8 bases between. This CDR3 comprises 13 residues. The sample also formed part of further work on T cells in Graves' hyperthyroidism and ophthalmopathy. That work adds: It was uncontrolled infection, other autoimmune disease, pregnancy or lactation that excluded patients.

This sequence originates from a man aged 35 to 55 with Graves disease. Specimen: peripheral blood mononuclear cells (PBMCs), collected at new diagnosis, from a patient treated with antithyroid drugs. The rearrangement joins TRBV12-3 or TRBV12-4 to TRBJ1-3; no reliable D call. Here the CDR3 DNA reads TGTGCCAGCGCGGTGAGCTCTGGAAACACCATATATTTT. It yields the protein CASAVSSGNTIYF.